Listed below are T cell receptor beta chains from one sample, sequenced in a study of T cells in localized non-small cell lung cancer. Libraries were prepared by immunoSEQ multiplex PCR; TCRdb keeps only in-frame clonotypes and omits some of them. The sample records 25,000 to 30,000 clones, around 83% being singletons. The source material was peripheral blood, sampled before any cancer treatment. The receptors here all came from a woman aged 35-70 years with stage I lung adenocarcinoma. CDR3s include the opening cysteine and the closing phenylalanine or tryptophan. The D gene is left open where the match is weak. Size values are once, few and many counts, or a class for expanded clones, and some rows have none.

>NA|TRBJ1-1|TRBV7-9|15|NA
CASSPRTAQNTEAFF
TGTGCCAGCAGCCCGCGGACGGCCCAGAACACTGAAGCTTTCTTT
>NA|TRBJ1-1|TRBV7-9|13|NA
CASSWGRDTEAFF
TGTGCCAGCAGCTGGGGAAGGGACACTGAAGCTTTCTTT
>NA|TRBJ1-6|TRBV6-5|13|NA
CASSSSDNSPLHF
TGTGCCAGCAGTTCCAGCGATAATTCACCCCTCCACTTT
>NA|TRBJ1-1|TRBV4-3|15|NA
CASSQEGARVTEAFF
TGCGCCAGCAGCCAAGAGGGGGCCCGGGTGACTGAAGCTTTCTTT
>NA|TRBJ1-4|TRBV19|15|TRBD1
CASSGHRGDNEKLFF
TGTGCCAGTAGTGGCCACAGGGGAGATAATGAAAAACTGTTTTTT
>NA|TRBJ1-2|TRBV20-1|11|TRBD1
CSAPRQGIDTF
TGCAGTGCGCCCCGACAGGGAATTGACACCTTC
>NA|TRBJ2-1|TRBV7-9|16|TRBD2
CASRRLAGGLKGEQFF
TGTGCCAGCAGGCGACTAGCGGGGGGATTGAAGGGTGAGCAGTTCTTC
>NA|TRBJ1-2|TRBV4-3|15|NA
CASSSLRVDLEGYTF
TGCGCCAGCAGCTCCTTGAGGGTGGACCTAGAGGGCTACACCTTC
>few|TRBJ2-3|TRBV19|14|NA
CASSKGLGRDTQYF
TGTGCCAGTAGTAAGGGACTCGGAAGAGATACGCAGTATTTT
>few|TRBJ1-1|TRBV19|15|NA
CASSLGGGRNTEAFF
TGTGCCAGTAGTCTCGGCGGGGGGAGGAACACTGAAGCTTTCTTT
>few|TRBJ1-1|TRBV14|14|NA
CASSQGRRNTEAFF
TGTGCCAGCAGCCAAGGACGGAGGAACACTGAAGCTTTCTTT
>few|TRBJ1-6|TRBV19|13|TRBD1
CASSLQGNSPLHF
TGTGCCAGTAGTTTACAGGGGAATTCACCCCTCCACTTT
>few|TRBJ1-2|TRBV5-6|12|NA
CASSLYIYGYTF
TGTGCCAGCAGCTTATATATCTATGGCTACACCTTC
>medium-sized|TRBJ1-2|TRBV15|16|NA
CATSRDHRDVVYGYTF
TGTGCCACCAGCAGAGATCACAGGGACGTCGTCTATGGCTACACCTTC
>NA|TRBJ1-6|TRBV5-1|18|NA
CASSGGQTASSYNSPLHF
TGCGCCAGCAGCGGCGGACAGACGGCAAGCTCCTATAATTCACCCCTCCACTTT
>NA|TRBJ2-1|TRBV5-1|12|NA
CASSFRGNEQFF
TGCGCCAGCAGCTTCAGGGGTAATGAGCAGTTCTTC
>NA|TRBJ1-1|TRBV18|16|NA
CASSPIVQSGNTEAFF
TGTGCCAGCTCACCGATAGTGCAGAGTGGGAACACTGAAGCTTTCTTT
>NA|TRBJ1-5|TRBV19|13|NA
CASRGRLGQPQHF
TGTGCCAGTAGGGGAAGACTTGGCCAGCCCCAGCATTTT
>NA|TRBJ1-2|TRBV5-4|18|TRBD1
CASSPETSTGASFYGYTF
TGTGCCAGCAGCCCGGAAACATCAACAGGGGCCTCATTCTATGGCTACACCTTC
>once|TRBJ2-1|TRBV25-1|15|TRBD1
CASSDGTGIKNEQFF
TGTGCCAGCAGTGATGGGACAGGGATCAAGAATGAGCAGTTCTTC
>NA|TRBJ2-2|TRBV5-1|15|NA
CASSLDPGTGGELFF
TGCGCCAGCAGCTTGGACCCAGGAACGGGCGGGGAGCTGTTTTTT
>NA|TRBJ1-5|TRBV10-3|15|TRBD1
CAISEIQGGGQPQHF
TGTGCCATCAGTGAGATACAGGGGGGTGGTCAGCCCCAGCATTTT
>NA|TRBJ1-5|TRBV18|16|TRBD1
CASSPSRDRMNQPQHF
TGTGCCAGCTCACCCAGCCGGGACAGGATGAATCAGCCCCAGCATTTT
>NA|TRBJ1-1|TRBV9|18|NA
CASSPPTPPVSMYTEAFF
TGTGCCAGCAGCCCACCAACCCCCCCGGTTAGTATGTACACTGAAGCTTTCTTT
>once|TRBJ1-6|TRBV6-5|14|NA
CASSYTGGNSPLHF
TGTGCCAGCAGTTACACCGGAGGTAATTCACCCCTCCACTTT
>NA|TRBJ1-1|TRBV11-2|11|NA
CASSSEVEAFF
TGTGCCAGCAGCTCCGAGGTGGAAGCTTTCTTT